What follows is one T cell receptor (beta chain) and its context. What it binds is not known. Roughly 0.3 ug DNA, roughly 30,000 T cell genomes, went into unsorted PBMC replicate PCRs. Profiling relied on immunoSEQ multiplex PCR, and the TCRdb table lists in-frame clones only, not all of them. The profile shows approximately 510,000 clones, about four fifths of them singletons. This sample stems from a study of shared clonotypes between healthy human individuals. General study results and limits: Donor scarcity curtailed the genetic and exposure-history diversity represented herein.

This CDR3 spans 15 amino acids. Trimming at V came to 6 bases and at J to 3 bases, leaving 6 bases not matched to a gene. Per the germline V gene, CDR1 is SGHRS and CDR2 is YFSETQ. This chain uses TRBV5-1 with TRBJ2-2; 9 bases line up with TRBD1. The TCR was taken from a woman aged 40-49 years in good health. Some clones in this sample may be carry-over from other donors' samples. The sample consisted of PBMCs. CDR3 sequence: CASTITGGYTGELFF. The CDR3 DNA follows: TGCGCCAGCACTATCACAGGGGGCTACACCGGGGAGCTGTTTTTT.